This is a list of T cell receptor beta chains from one sample in a study of cytomegalovirus exposure and HLA in healthy donors. TCRdb's table, derived via immunoSEQ multiplex PCR, lists solely in-frame clones and lacks some. The top ten hold less than 15% of the sample, which has over 150,000 clones, 75% to 85% seen once. What was sequenced was PBMCs. These TCRs come from a woman aged 45 to 65 in good health and CMV-seronegative. CDR3s include the opening cysteine and the closing phenylalanine or tryptophan. D genes are given only for firm matches. Clone size is not always given. Where it is, it says once, few, many or a class for expanded clones.

>NA|TRBV12-5|once|TRBJ2-7
CANPKGPLAGNMVEQYF
TGTGCTAACCCTAAGGGGCCCCTGGCAGGGAACATGGTCGAGCAGTACTTC
>TRBD1|TRBV28|NA|TRBJ2-5
CASSSRDRGRVFWETQYF
TGTGCCAGCAGTTCCCGGGACAGGGGGAGGGTGTTTTGGGAGACCCAGTACTTC
>NA|TRBV11-2|once|TRBJ2-2
CASSSLGELFF
TGTGCCAGCAGCTCCTTAGGGGAGCTGTTTTTT
>TRBD1|TRBV4-2|NA|TRBJ2-7
CASSQAARDSPYEQYF
TGTGCCAGCAGCCAAGCCGCTAGGGACAGTCCCTACGAGCAGTACTTC
>NA|TRBV7-2|NA|TRBJ2-5
CASSRGGETQYF
TGTGCCAGCAGCCGGGGTGGGGAGACCCAGTACTTC
>TRBD1|TRBV6-5|NA|TRBJ2-7
CASSPRRTGEYF
TGTGCCAGCAGCCCCCGGCGGACAGGGGAGTACTTC
>TRBD2|TRBV6-5|NA|TRBJ2-5
CASGAGELETQYF
TGTGCCAGCGGAGCGGGGGAGTTGGAGACCCAGTACTTC
>NA|TRBV28|once|TRBJ2-5
CASSSSRGQETQYF
TGTGCCAGCAGTTCGTCGCGGGGACAAGAGACCCAGTACTTC
>NA|TRBV4-1|NA|TRBJ1-6
CASSRIQANNSPLHF
TGCGCCAGCAGCCGGATACAGGCTAATAATTCACCCCTCCACTTT
>NA|TRBV6-5|once|TRBJ1-5
CASSPKQGPNQPQHF
TGTGCCAGCAGTCCAAAACAGGGTCCCAATCAGCCCCAGCATTTT
>NA|TRBV11-2|few|TRBJ1-3
CASSLVTGPSGNTIYF
TGTGCCAGCAGCTTAGTGACAGGTCCCTCTGGAAACACCATATATTTT
>NA|TRBV10-1|NA|TRBJ2-7
CASSDVVGPIQPYEQYF
TGCGCCAGCAGTGATGTGGTTGGGCCTATACAACCCTACGAGCAGTACTTC
>NA|TRBV5-8|NA|TRBJ1-2
CALEGVGGYTF
TGTGCCCTCGAGGGGGTTGGTGGCTACACCTTC
>TRBD2|TRBV7-7|NA|TRBJ2-3
CASSLAGGEGDTQYF
TGTGCCAGCAGCTTAGCGGGAGGGGAGGGGGATACGCAGTATTTT
>NA|TRBV18|NA|TRBJ1-2
CASSPPRVGYGYTF
TGTGCCAGCTCACCACCGAGGGTTGGCTATGGCTACACCTTC
>TRBD1|TRBV7-9|NA|TRBJ2-7
CASSLVFGTGSYEQYF
TGTGCCAGCAGCTTAGTTTTCGGGACAGGGTCCTACGAGCAGTACTTC
>NA|TRBV13|NA|TRBJ1-2
CASSAVGGGRNYGYTF
TGTGCCAGCAGCGCGGTCGGCGGGGGGCGCAACTATGGCTACACCTTC
>NA|TRBV11-1|NA|TRBJ1-6
CASSPGYNSPLHF
TGTGCCAGCAGCCCAGGGTACAATTCACCCCTCCACTTT
>TRBD1|TRBV4-1|NA|TRBJ2-1
CASSQPSQRQGTRSNEQFF
TGCGCCAGCAGCCAACCTTCCCAGAGACAGGGAACGAGATCCAATGAGCAGTTCTTC
>NA|TRBV4-3|NA|TRBJ2-7
CASSQDSGDYEQYF
TGCGCCAGCAGCCAAGATTCCGGAGACTACGAGCAGTACTTC
>NA|TRBV6-1|NA|TRBJ1-1
CASSPAGQRAFF
TGTGCCAGCAGTCCCGCGGGCCAGAGAGCTTTCTTT
>NA|TRBV9|few|TRBJ1-2
CASSVDGANYGYTF
TGTGCCAGCAGCGTAGATGGGGCGAACTATGGCTACACCTTC
>NA|TRBV6-6|NA|TRBJ1-2
CASSYRPGTNYGYTF
TGTGCCAGCAGTTACAGGCCGGGGACTAACTATGGCTACACCTTC
>NA|TRBV29-1|NA|TRBJ2-3
CSVTFGTSSTDTQYF
TGCAGCGTTACGTTTGGAACTAGCAGCACAGATACGCAGTATTTT
>NA|TRBV6-5|NA|TRBJ2-7
CASSYPAGYEQYF
TGTGCCAGCAGTTACCCTGCGGGATACGAGCAGTACTTC
>NA|TRBV19|NA|TRBJ2-2
CAIYAGPGELFF
TGTGCCATCTACGCGGGGCCAGGGGAGCTGTTTTTT
>NA|TRBV28|NA|TRBJ2-7
CASLRAGARGEQYF
TGTGCCAGCCTACGGGCGGGCGCGCGGGGCGAGCAGTACTTC
>TRBD1|TRBV5-1|NA|TRBJ1-2
CASSSPGQGIGDYGYTF
TGCGCCAGCAGCTCCCCGGGACAGGGGATTGGAGATTATGGCTACACCTTC
>TRBD2|TRBV6-5|few|TRBJ2-7
CASSGIAGGSYEQYF
TGTGCCAGCAGTGGTATAGCGGGGGGGTCCTACGAGCAGTACTTC
>TRBD2|TRBV27|NA|TRBJ2-3
CASSPNGGSLLGAQYF
TGTGCCAGCAGTCCTAACGGCGGGAGCCTACTGGGCGCGCAGTATTTT
>TRBD1|TRBV5-5|NA|TRBJ2-7
CASSLATGVGYEQYF
TGTGCCAGCAGCTTGGCCACAGGGGTAGGCTACGAGCAGTACTTC
>NA|TRBV27|NA|TRBJ2-2
CASSFSGINTGELFF
TGTGCCAGCAGTTTCTCAGGGATAAACACCGGGGAGCTGTTTTTT
>NA|TRBV6-5|NA|TRBJ1-2
CASSETGTSYGYTF
TGTGCCAGCAGTGAAACAGGGACCAGCTATGGCTACACCTTC
>TRBD1|TRBV28|NA|TRBJ1-4
CASRAGGQGNEKLFF
TGTGCCAGCAGGGCAGGGGGCCAGGGGAATGAAAAACTGTTTTTT
>TRBD2|TRBV5-4|NA|TRBJ2-7
CASSLRTRSHEQYF
TGTGCCAGCAGCCTCCGGACTAGAAGCCACGAGCAGTACTTC
>TRBD1|TRBV7-9|NA|TRBJ2-1
CASSLTGTGTNEQFF
TGTGCCAGCAGCTTGACCGGGACAGGGACCAATGAGCAGTTCTTC
>TRBD2|TRBV2|once|TRBJ2-1
CASSETSGDNEQFF
TGTGCCAGCAGTGAGACTAGCGGGGACAATGAGCAGTTCTTC
>NA|TRBV6-1|NA|TRBJ2-7
CASSGGRQGIYEQYF
TGTGCCAGCAGTGGGGGCCGGCAGGGCATCTACGAGCAGTACTTC
>TRBD1|TRBV2|NA|TRBJ2-3
CASSVGRGSLHTQYF
TGTGCCAGCAGTGTGGGCAGGGGGTCACTACATACGCAGTATTTT
>TRBD2|TRBV5-1|NA|TRBJ2-4
CASSLVGEGKGYF
TGCGCCAGCAGCTTGGTCGGGGAGGGCAAAGGGTACTTC
>TRBD2|TRBV5-4|NA|TRBJ2-7
CASSLRSSGGAEQYF
TGTGCCAGCAGCTTGAGGTCTAGCGGGGGGGCCGAGCAGTACTTC
>NA|TRBV2|NA|TRBJ1-5
CASSYGPYSNQPQHF
TGTGCCAGCAGTTACGGTCCTTATAGCAATCAGCCCCAGCATTTT
>TRBD1|TRBV29-1|NA|TRBJ2-2
CSAEQGAHAGELFF
TGCAGCGCCGAACAGGGGGCTCACGCCGGGGAGCTGTTTTTT
>TRBD1|TRBV29-1|NA|TRBJ2-7
CSVGDRSYEQYF
TGCAGCGTAGGGGACAGATCCTACGAGCAGTACTTC
>NA|TRBV9|NA|TRBJ2-2
CASNPGDTWKTGELFF
TGTGCCAGCAACCCCGGGGACACATGGAAGACCGGGGAGCTGTTTTTT
>NA|TRBV11-2|few|TRBJ1-2
CASRVAGGKAYGYTF
TGTGCCAGCAGGGTTGCGGGGGGGAAGGCCTATGGCTACACCTTC
>NA|TRBV19|NA|TRBJ1-2
CASSIVGGDGYTF
TGTGCCAGTAGTATAGTTGGGGGCGATGGCTACACCTTC
>TRBD1|TRBV6-1|NA|TRBJ1-1
CASTPRDRVTEAFF
TGTGCCAGCACTCCCCGGGACAGGGTCACTGAAGCTTTCTTT
>NA|TRBV28|NA|TRBJ1-1
CASRSGGIPTSTEAFF
TGTGCCAGCAGGAGCGGTGGGATTCCCACCAGCACTGAAGCTTTCTTT
>NA|TRBV7-8|NA|TRBJ2-3
CASSLVRAGTGTDTQYF
TGTGCCAGCAGCTTAGTCCGGGCGGGAACGGGCACAGATACGCAGTATTTT
>NA|TRBV6-1|NA|TRBJ2-7
CASSEVGRVNYEQYF
TGTGCCAGCAGTGAAGTGGGCAGGGTTAACTACGAGCAGTACTTC
>TRBD1|TRBV6-1|NA|TRBJ1-5
CASRQGQGGNQPQHF
TGTGCCAGCAGACAAGGACAGGGTGGTAATCAGCCCCAGCATTTT
>NA|TRBV7-8|NA|TRBJ1-1
CASSLDGGTNTEAFF
TGTGCCAGCAGCTTAGATGGGGGCACGAACACTGAAGCTTTCTTT
>NA|TRBV28|NA|TRBJ2-7
CASTRAGDTTEQYF
TGTGCCAGCACAAGGGCGGGCGACACAACCGAGCAGTACTTC